This is a list of T cell receptor beta chains from one sample in a study of CD8+ T cells in alopecia areata. The repertoire was sequenced with immunoSEQ multiplex PCR; TCRdb's copy has only in-frame clones and lacks some. The sample yields some 170,000 clones, roughly 50% seen once. This specimen was CD8+ T cells sorted from blood, taken at week 24, from a patient treated with tofacitinib. All receptors come from a human donor with alopecia areata. The CDR3 runs from the conserved cysteine through the conserved F or W. The order of the fields is V gene, J gene, CDR3 length, CDR3 protein.

V: TRBV29-1; J: TRBJ2-7; length: 11; CDR3: CSGGTPYEQYF
V: TRBV27; J: TRBJ2-1; length: 16; CDR3: CASSLTSTGLYNEQFF
V: TRBV27; J: TRBJ1-2; length: 15; CDR3: CASSSRQGANYGYTF
V: TRBV6-6; J: TRBJ1-1; length: 11; CDR3: CASFKYTEAFF
V: TRBV27; J: TRBJ2-5; length: 14; CDR3: CASSWAGNGETQYF
V: TRBV7-8; J: TRBJ2-7; length: 14; CDR3: CASSLGGLGYEQYF
V: TRBV29-1; J: TRBJ1-5; length: 13; CDR3: CSVLEDGNQPQHF
V: TRBV27; J: TRBJ2-5; length: 17; CDR3: CASSFIGSGGPQETQYF
V: TRBV4-1; J: TRBJ1-6; length: 15; CDR3: CASSQDRADPWPLHF
V: TRBV6-4; J: TRBJ2-3; length: 13; CDR3: CASSPGESDTQYF
V: TRBV9; J: TRBJ1-1; length: 13; CDR3: CASSIIGGTEAFF
V: TRBV30; J: TRBJ2-7; length: 12; CDR3: CAWSVGTYEQYF